This T cell receptor beta chain was captured in a study of CD8 T cells in Susac syndrome. Study outcomes and limitations: That the number of individuals in its TCR sequencing and HLA analysis was relatively small was acknowledged by the study.

The CDR3 extends over 17 amino acids. Germline values: CDR1 MDHEN, CDR2 SYDVKM. V trimming: 2 bases; J trimming: 0 bases; junction bases outside the gene matches: 5. TCR beta sequences were obtained from blood CD8+ and CD4+ T cells. In regard to this clonotype: Its specificity is not known.

With random hexamers, reverse transcription was performed on 0.5 to 1 ug of RNA. The authors amplified TCR beta CDR3 across 54 Vbeta and 13 Jbeta using immunoSEQ multiplex PCR. TCRdb redid the calling of the immunoSEQ multiplex PCR reads with MiXCR, one entry per CDR3 protein. The table records 180,000 or so distinct CDR3 sequences, just under 95% of them present only once. This chain links TRBV28 with TRBJ2-1; 9 nucleotides match TRBD1. Specimen: CD4+ T cells from PBMCs. This sequence originates from a human donor in good health. DNA for the CDR3: TGTGCCAGCAGTTTACCCGGGACAGGGAGCTCCTACAATGAGCAGTTCTTC. Residues: CASSLPGTGSSYNEQFF.